A selection of T cell receptor beta chains follows, all from one sample in a study of shared clonotypes between healthy human individuals. TCRdb keeps only in-frame clones here, not all; method: immunoSEQ multiplex PCR. The data show over a million clones, 70% to 80% seen once. The sequenced material came from memory CD4+ T cells from PBMCs. The receptors shown here come from a man aged 18 to 29 in good health. Some clones in this sample may be carry-over from other donors' samples. The CDR3 runs from the conserved cysteine through the conserved F or W. D genes are given only for firm matches. A row's size may be missing; if present it is once, few, many or a size class.

J,V,size,length,D,CDR3,DNA
TRBJ2-3,TRBV11-3,.,14,.,CASSLAPNSGTQYF,TGTGCCAGCAGCTTAGCTCCTAACTCGGGTACGCAGTATTTT
TRBJ1-2,TRBV2,.,15,.,CASSEGQVGSHGYTF,TGTGCCAGCAGTGAAGGACAGGTTGGAAGCCATGGCTACACCTTC
TRBJ2-5,TRBV18,.,13,.,CASSQSRSETQYF,TGTGCCAGCTCACAGAGTCGGTCAGAGACCCAGTACTTC
TRBJ1-3,TRBV28,.,19,.,CASSLRRGTGRTPRNTIYF,TGTGCCAGCAGTTTAAGGAGGGGGACGGGTCGGACACCGCGAAACACCATATATTTT
TRBJ1-1,TRBV7-7,few,13,.,CASSLNMDTEAFF,TGTGCCAGCAGCTTAAACATGGACACTGAAGCTTTCTTT
TRBJ2-5,TRBV14,.,12,.,CASSQDHTTQYF,TGTGCCAGCAGCCAGGACCACACGACCCAGTACTTC
TRBJ1-1,TRBV5-1,.,14,.,CASSRGQSNTEAFF,TGCGCCAGCTCGCGGGGCCAGTCGAACACTGAAGCTTTCTTT
TRBJ2-3,TRBV7-2,.,13,.,CASSLESTDTQYF,TGTGCCAGCAGCTTAGAGAGTACAGATACGCAGTATTTT
TRBJ2-7,TRBV4-2,.,18,TRBD2,CASSQELDPGTSAYEQYF,TGTGCCAGCAGCCAGGAACTGGACCCCGGGACTAGCGCCTACGAGCAGTACTTC
TRBJ2-2,TRBV5-1,few,16,.,CASSLAGTALPGELFF,TGCGCCAGCAGCTTGGCCGGGACCGCCTTACCGGGGGAGCTGTTTTTT
TRBJ2-3,TRBV4-1,.,13,.,CASSHPVTDTQYF,TGCGCCAGCAGCCATCCCGTAACAGATACGCAGTATTTT
TRBJ1-2,TRBV2,.,12,.,CASSWANYGYTF,TGTGCCAGCAGTTGGGCTAACTATGGCTACACCTTC
TRBJ2-1,TRBV6-5,.,15,.,CASKGSVGPYNEQFF,TGTGCCAGCAAAGGTAGCGTTGGCCCCTACAATGAGCAGTTCTTC
TRBJ2-7,TRBV20-1,once,11,.,CSAPPGHEQYF,TGCAGTGCCCCTCCGGGCCACGAGCAGTACTTC
TRBJ2-1,TRBV29-1,few,15,.,CSVEGRGGRLDEQFF,TGCAGCGTTGAGGGTCGTGGGGGCCGGCTCGATGAGCAGTTCTTC
TRBJ2-3,TRBV28,few,17,TRBD2,CASSGDSGRAGSDTQYF,TGTGCCAGCAGCGGTGATAGCGGGAGGGCCGGGTCAGATACGCAGTATTTT